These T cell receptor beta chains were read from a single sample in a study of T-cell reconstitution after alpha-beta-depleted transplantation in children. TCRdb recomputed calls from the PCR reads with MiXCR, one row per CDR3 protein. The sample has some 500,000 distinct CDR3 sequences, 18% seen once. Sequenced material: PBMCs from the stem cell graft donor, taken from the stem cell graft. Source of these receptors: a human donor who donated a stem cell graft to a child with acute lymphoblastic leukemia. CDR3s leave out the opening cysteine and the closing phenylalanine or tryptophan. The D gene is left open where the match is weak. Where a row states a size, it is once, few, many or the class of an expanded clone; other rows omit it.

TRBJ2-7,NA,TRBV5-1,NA,ASSLGTY
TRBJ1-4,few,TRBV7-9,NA,ASSTPGRNEKLF
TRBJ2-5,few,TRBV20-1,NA,SAREGTTQY
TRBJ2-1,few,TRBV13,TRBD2,ASSPGLAGRCEQF
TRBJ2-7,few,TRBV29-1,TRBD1,SVADRTPLVGIEQY
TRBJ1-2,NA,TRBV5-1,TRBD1,ASSESLRTGTANYGYT
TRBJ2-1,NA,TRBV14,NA,ASSQEFLLVRSYNEQF
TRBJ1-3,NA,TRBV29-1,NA,SVEAPAGGNTIY
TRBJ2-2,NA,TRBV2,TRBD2,ASRKRLAGDTGELF
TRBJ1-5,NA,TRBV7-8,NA,ASSLLQYSNQPQH
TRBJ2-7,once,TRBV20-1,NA,SARGDTYTYEQY
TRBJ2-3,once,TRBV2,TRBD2,ASSTPDSIAVASGSDTQY
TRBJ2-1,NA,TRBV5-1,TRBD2,ASSPSRGLAGGEQF
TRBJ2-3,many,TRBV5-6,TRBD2,ASSLAGGSDTQY
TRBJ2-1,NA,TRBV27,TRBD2,ASSISSGRNEQF
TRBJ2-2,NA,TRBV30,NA,AWSVLVGTGGLF
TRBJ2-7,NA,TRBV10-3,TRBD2,AISPGGGSPAYEQY
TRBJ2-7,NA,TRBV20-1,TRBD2,SIKREPYEQY
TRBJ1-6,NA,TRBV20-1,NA,SARGLGSPLH
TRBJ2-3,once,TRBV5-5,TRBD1,ASSRGPETDTQY
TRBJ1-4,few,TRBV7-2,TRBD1,ASSSGGAAKLF
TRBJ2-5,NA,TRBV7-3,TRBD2,ASSFGLAGGGETQY
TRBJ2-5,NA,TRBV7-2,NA,ASSLGGRQETQY
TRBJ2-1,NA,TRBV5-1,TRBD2,ASSSGLAQRYEQF
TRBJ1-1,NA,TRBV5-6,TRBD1,ASSGSGTGFRAEAF
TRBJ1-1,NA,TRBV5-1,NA,ASSFSGLMNTEAF
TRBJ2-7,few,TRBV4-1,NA,ASSQSNRADEQY
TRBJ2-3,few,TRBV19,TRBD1,ASSPTGGGTDTQY
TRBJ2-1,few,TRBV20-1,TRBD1,SARRQGTEQF
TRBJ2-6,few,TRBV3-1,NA,ASSPRPGEVEDVLT
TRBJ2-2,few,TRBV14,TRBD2,ASSQDTSAPLGTGELF
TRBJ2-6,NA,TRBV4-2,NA,ASIKTWSAKPSGANVLT
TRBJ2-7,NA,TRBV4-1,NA,ASSPLGQSSHLSEQY